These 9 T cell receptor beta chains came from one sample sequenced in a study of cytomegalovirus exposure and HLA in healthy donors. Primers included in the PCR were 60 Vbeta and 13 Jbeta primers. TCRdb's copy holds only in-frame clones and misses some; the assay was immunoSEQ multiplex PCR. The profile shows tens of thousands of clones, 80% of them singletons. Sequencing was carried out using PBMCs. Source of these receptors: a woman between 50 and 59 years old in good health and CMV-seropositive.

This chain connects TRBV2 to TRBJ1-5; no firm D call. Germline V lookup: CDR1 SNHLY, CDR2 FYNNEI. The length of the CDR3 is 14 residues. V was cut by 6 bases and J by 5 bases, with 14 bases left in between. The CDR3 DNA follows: TGTGCCAGCAGAGCGCCCGGGATCTATCAGCCCCAGCATTTT. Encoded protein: CASRAPGIYQPQHF.

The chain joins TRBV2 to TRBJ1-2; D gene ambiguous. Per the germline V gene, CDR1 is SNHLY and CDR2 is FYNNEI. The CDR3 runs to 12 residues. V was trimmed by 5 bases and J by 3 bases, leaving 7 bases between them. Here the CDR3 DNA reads TGTGCCAGCAGTTGCGAGTACTATGGCTACACCTTC. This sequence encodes CASSCEYYGYTF.

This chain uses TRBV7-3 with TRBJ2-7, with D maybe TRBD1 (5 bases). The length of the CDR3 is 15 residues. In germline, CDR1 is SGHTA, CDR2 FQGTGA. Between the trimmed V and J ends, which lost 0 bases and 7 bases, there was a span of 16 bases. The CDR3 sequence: CASSLTGRASGEQYF. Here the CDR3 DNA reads TGTGCCAGCAGCTTAACAGGCAGGGCCTCGGGTGAGCAGTACTTC.

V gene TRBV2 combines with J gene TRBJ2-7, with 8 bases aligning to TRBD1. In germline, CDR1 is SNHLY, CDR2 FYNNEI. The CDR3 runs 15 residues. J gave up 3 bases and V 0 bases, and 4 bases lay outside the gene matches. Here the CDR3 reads CASSEAGRGLYEQYF. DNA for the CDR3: TGTGCCAGCAGTGAAGCGGGCAGGGGGCTCTACGAGCAGTACTTC.

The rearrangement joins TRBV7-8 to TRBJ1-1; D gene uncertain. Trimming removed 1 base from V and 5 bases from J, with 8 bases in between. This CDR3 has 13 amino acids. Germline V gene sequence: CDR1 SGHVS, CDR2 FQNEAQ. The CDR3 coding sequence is TGTGCCAGCAGCTTAGTTCCTGTTACTGAAGCTTTCTTT. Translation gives CASSLVPVTEAFF.

The CDR3, as DNA: TGTGCCAGCTCACCTCCTGGACTAGCCCTCCAAGGGGAGCAGTTCTTC. Protein product: CASSPPGLALQGEQFF. This sequence joins TRBV18 and TRBJ2-1; 8 bases match TRBD2. V shed 3 bases, J shed 10 bases, and the junction held 14 bases outside the gene matches. Germline assignment: CDR1 KGHSH and CDR2 LQKENI. CDR3 length: 16 amino acids.

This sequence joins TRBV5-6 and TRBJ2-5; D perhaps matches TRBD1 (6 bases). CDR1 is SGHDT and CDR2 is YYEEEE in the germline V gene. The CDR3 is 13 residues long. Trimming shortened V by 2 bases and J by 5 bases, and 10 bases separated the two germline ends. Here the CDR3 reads CASSLGGRETQYF. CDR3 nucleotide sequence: TGTGCCAGCAGCTTAGGGGGACGGGAGACCCAGTACTTC.

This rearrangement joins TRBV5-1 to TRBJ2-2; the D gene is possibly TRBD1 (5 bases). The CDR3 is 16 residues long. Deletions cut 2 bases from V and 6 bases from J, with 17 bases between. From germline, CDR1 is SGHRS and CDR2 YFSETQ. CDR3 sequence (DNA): TGCGCCAGCAGCTTTGGCCAGGGTGGTTTCGCCGGGGAGCTGTTTTTT. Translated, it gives CASSFGQGGFAGELFF.

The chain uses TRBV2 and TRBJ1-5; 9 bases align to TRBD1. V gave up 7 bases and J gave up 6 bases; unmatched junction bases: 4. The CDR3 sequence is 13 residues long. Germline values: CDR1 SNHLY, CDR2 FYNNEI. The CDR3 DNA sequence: TGTGCCAGCAAAGGACAGGGGCGTCAGCCCCAGCATTTT. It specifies CASKGQGRQPQHF.